Listed here is a single T cell receptor (beta chain). Its cognate antigen is unknown. Deletions cut 5 bases from V and 2 bases from J, with 11 bases between. CDR1 and CDR2 from the germline V gene are SGHNT and YENEEA. The CDR3 runs to 14 residues. The study ran its PCR with 60 Vbeta and 13 Jbeta primers. Some clones are missing from TCRdb's copy, which holds only in-frame ones; the method was immunoSEQ multiplex PCR. The top ten clones hold approximately 9.8% of a sample with 150,000 to 200,000 clones, around four fifths of them seen once. The source of the sample is a study of cytomegalovirus exposure and HLA in healthy donors. Study information: Early on, a data release was issued that held roughly 86 million unique TCRs from HLA-typed donors. Study results and limitations: The study had only CMV serostatus as immune exposure information. Among TCR beta chains, those listed as cytomegalovirus-associated numbered some 170. Upon later analysis, TCR association rates were observed to vary by HLA locus, being highest for DRB1 and lowest for HLA-C.

The receptor comes from a man in his late teens or twenties in good health and CMV-seropositive. Sequencing used PBMCs. The V gene is TRBV11-3, the J gene TRBJ2-3; D perhaps matches TRBD2 (6 bases). The CDR3 DNA sequence: TGTGCCAGCAGCGCACGGGAGAACACAGATACGCAGTATTTT. Protein sequence: CASSARENTDTQYF.